One sample yielded the 26 T cell receptor beta chains listed below, sequenced in a study of Ad26.COV2.S vaccination and SARS-CoV-2 variants. This sample's treatment: 19 received Ad26.COV2.S at low or high dose, single or two shots; about 5 received placebo; per-sample allocation not given. Day 63 after the first injection of vaccine or placebo was the sampling time. The protocol was immunoSEQ multiplex PCR, while the TCRdb copy is restricted to in-frame clones and leaves out a portion. The sample lists about 280,000 clones, 70% to 90% seen once, with 3% to 4% in the top ten. Sequenced material: peripheral blood, taken in a trial of Ad26.COV2.S vaccine versus placebo. Receptor source: a person between 18 and 65 years old who received the Ad26.COV2.S COVID-19 vaccine or a placebo.

The V call is TRBV5-4, the J call TRBJ2-5; no definite D call. Germline-derived CDR1 and CDR2 are SGHNT and YYREEE (reference sequence). Trimming took 4 bases from V and 5 from J, leaving 12 bases between them. This CDR3 is built from 13 residues. The CDR3 coding sequence is TGTGCCAGCAGCAGGCCCGGGCAGGAGACCCAGTACTTC. Amino acids: CASSRPGQETQYF.

This chain connects TRBV24-1 to TRBJ2-5, with D hard to call. CDR3 length: 11 amino acids. Germline CDR1 reads KGHDR; CDR2 reads SFDVKD. Trimming removed 3 bases from V and 3 bases from J, with 1 base in between. The CDR3 spells CATSDEETQYF. The CDR3 coding sequence is TGTGCCACCAGTGATGAAGAGACCCAGTACTTC.

This chain links TRBV4-2 with TRBJ2-7; 8 bases map to TRBD2. Germline trimming cut 0 bases from V and 2 bases from J; bases unmatched to any gene: 9. Germline V lookup: CDR1 LGHNA, CDR2 YNFKEQ. This CDR3 contains 17 residues. The CDR3 region is CASSQDRYSGTTYEQYF. As DNA, the CDR3 is TGTGCCAGCAGCCAAGATCGTTATAGCGGGACGACCTACGAGCAGTACTTC.

CDR3 in amino acids: CAWSWVDRKETQYF. The CDR3 bases are TGTGCCTGGAGTTGGGTCGACAGGAAAGAGACCCAGTACTTC. V usage is TRBV30 and J usage is TRBJ2-5, with a possible D match to TRBD1 (6 bases). V lost 2 bases, J lost 3 bases, and 13 bases lay in between. CDR3 length: 14 amino acids. Germline V gene lookup returns CDR1 GTSNPN and CDR2 SVGIG (reference sequence).

This chain links TRBV5-1 with TRBJ2-3; 11 positions match TRBD2. This CDR3 has 16 residues. After removal of 0 bases from V and 0 bases from J, the junction contained 0 bases not matched to a gene. The V gene's germline CDR1 is SGHRS and CDR2 YFSETQ. The CDR3 DNA reads as TGCGCCAGCAGCTTGGGACTAGCGGGGAGCACAGATACGCAGTATTTT. Its protein is CASSLGLAGSTDTQYF.

The V gene is TRBV12-3 or TRBV12-4, the J gene TRBJ1-1; D not certain. Trimming pared 2 bases from V and 2 bases from J, leaving 6 bases between. This CDR3 contains 13 residues. The CDR3 here is CASSLQTNTEAFF. In DNA form, the CDR3 reads TGTGCCAGCAGTTTACAGACCAACACTGAAGCTTTCTTT.

The gene calls are TRBV2 and TRBJ1-6; D is undetermined. There are 14 residues in the CDR3. With 4 bases removed from V and 7 bases from J, the gap between germline ends came to 11 bases. CDR1 SNHLY and CDR2 FYNNEI come from the germline V gene. The CDR3 coding sequence is TGTGCCAGCAGTGGGGAGGGCGGGAATTCACCCCTCCACTTT. It is translated as CASSGEGGNSPLHF.

The chain joins TRBV5-8 to TRBJ1-1; D is unresolved. From germline, CDR1 is SGHTS and CDR2 YDEGEE. The CDR3 runs 13 residues. Trimming took off 0 bases at V and 1 base at J, with 4 bases between the two ends. This CDR3 reads CASSLAPNTEAFF. CDR3 nucleotides: TGTGCCAGCAGCTTGGCTCCGAACACTGAAGCTTTCTTT.

This clone has ten or more counts. V usage is TRBV10-3 and J usage is TRBJ1-2, with D tentatively TRBD1 (5 bases). There are 15 residues in the CDR3. V lost 2 bases and J lost 4, with 14 bases in between. The germline V gene has CDR1 ENHRY and CDR2 SYGVKD. The CDR3 protein is CAISEPTLGGYGYTF. The CDR3 DNA follows: TGTGCCATCAGTGAGCCGACCCTCGGGGGCTATGGCTACACCTTC.

The V call is TRBV29-1, the J call TRBJ1-5; 10 nucleotides agree with TRBD1. The CDR3 sequence is 13 residues long. CDR1 and CDR2 from the germline V gene are SQVTM and ANQGSEA. With 6 bases clipped from V and 5 bases from J, the junction kept 4 bases outside the gene matches. The CDR3: CSVSTGGDQPQHF. The CDR3 DNA sequence: TGCAGCGTGTCGACAGGGGGCGATCAGCCCCAGCATTTT.

The chain uses TRBV5-1 and TRBJ2-7; TRBD2 matches 9 bases. With V trimmed by 0 bases and J by 4 bases, 5 bases remained unmatched. CDR3 length equals 15 residues. Looked up from germline, CDR1 is SGHRS and CDR2 is YFSETQ. As DNA, the CDR3 is TGCGCCAGCAGCTTGGAGGCGGGAGGGATGTACGAGCAGTACTTC. It specifies CASSLEAGGMYEQYF.

The chain combines TRBV28 with TRBJ2-1, with a possible D match to TRBD2 (6 bases). Trimming cost V 4 bases and J 0 bases, with 16 bases left between them. The CDR3 consists of 17 residues. Germline V gene lookup returns CDR1 MDHEN and CDR2 SYDVKM. The chain's CDR3 is CASSSNIGRISYNEQFF. The CDR3 DNA reads TGTGCCAGCAGTTCAAATATCGGGAGAATCTCCTACAATGAGCAGTTCTTC.

V gene TRBV6-1 combines with J gene TRBJ1-2; D is ambiguous. V dropped 3 bases and J dropped 2 bases, with 19 bases sitting between them. The V gene's germline CDR1 is MNHNS and CDR2 SASEGT. This CDR3 has 17 amino acids. CDR3 DNA sequence: TGTGCCAGCAGTGAGGAGGGTCGTACCGCGACAAACTATGGCTACACCTTC. It translates to CASSEEGRTATNYGYTF.

J is TRBJ1-2 and V is TRBV6-6; D is perhaps TRBD1 (5 bases). The CDR3 loop spans 15 amino acids. V dropped 2 bases and J dropped 6 bases, with 16 bases sitting between them. Per germline, CDR1 MNHNY and CDR2 SVGAGI (reference sequence). The CDR3 sequence: CASSYRGQLRNGYTF. Here the CDR3 DNA reads TGTGCCAGCAGTTACAGGGGCCAACTAAGAAATGGCTACACCTTC.

In nucleotides, the CDR3 is TGTGCCAGCAGCTTAGTTGGCAGACAAACCTACGAGCAGTACTTC. Its translation: CASSLVGRQTYEQYF. The chain carries TRBV7-2 and TRBJ2-7; no reliable D call. This CDR3 contains 15 residues. V was shortened by 1 base and J by 2 bases, with 12 bases between the two germline ends. Germline V gene sequence: CDR1 SGHTA, CDR2 FQGNSA.

This clone was seen more than once but under ten times. The chain links TRBV5-6 to TRBJ2-2; D not certain. The CDR3 loop spans 13 amino acids. Trimming cost V 2 bases and J 2 bases, with 4 bases left between them. Germline V lookup: CDR1 SGHDT, CDR2 YYEEEE. The CDR3 region has the DNA TGTGCCAGCAGCTTAATTAACACCGGGGAGCTGTTTTTT. Encoded protein: CASSLINTGELFF.

The chain recombines TRBV7-6 with TRBJ2-3; TRBD2 matches at 8 bases. The V segment lost 3 bases and the J segment 0 bases; nucleotides outside the gene matches: 11. Germline CDR1 and CDR2: SGHVS and FNYEAQ. There are 18 residues in the CDR3. The CDR3 DNA sequence: TGTGCCAGCAGCTTCTTGGCGGGGGGCGAAACTAGCACAGATACGCAGTATTTT. Translated: CASSFLAGGETSTDTQYF.

The chain is built from TRBV14 and TRBJ2-3; no reliable D call. V was trimmed by 3 bases and J by 0 bases, leaving 4 bases between them. Germline values: CDR1 SGHDN, CDR2 FVKESK. The CDR3 runs to 13 residues. CDR3 nucleotides: TGTGCCAGCAGCCATAGTAGCACAGATACGCAGTATTTT. Residues: CASSHSSTDTQYF.

The genes are TRBV5-1 and TRBJ2-6, with D hard to call. V lost 0 bases and J 4 bases, leaving 11 bases between the germline ends. The length of the CDR3 is 16 residues. The germline CDR1 and CDR2 sequences are SGHRS and YFSETQ. The CDR3 sequence is CASSLVETAGANVLTF. Here the CDR3 DNA reads TGCGCCAGCAGCTTGGTCGAGACGGCGGGGGCCAACGTCCTGACTTTC.

The gene calls are TRBV19 and TRBJ1-2; maybe TRBD1 (6 bases). Germline CDR1 LNHDA, CDR2 SQIVND (reference sequence). Trimming removed 4 bases at V and 0 bases at J, with 9 bases between. CDR3 length equals 14 residues. The CDR3, as DNA: TGTGCCAGTAGTACGGACAGTTCTAACTATGGCTACACCTTC. As protein: CASSTDSSNYGYTF.

The count of this clone is one. The chain is built from TRBV7-2 and TRBJ2-3, with 7 bases lining up with TRBD2. This CDR3 spans 16 amino acids. V was clipped by 5 bases and J by 0 bases; unmatched bases: 8. Germline CDR1 SGHTA, CDR2 FQGNSA. CDR3 sequence: CASSVLAVASTDTQYF. In DNA, the CDR3 is TGTGCCAGCAGCGTTCTAGCGGTTGCTAGCACAGATACGCAGTATTTT.

The J gene is TRBJ1-1, the V gene TRBV12-5; tentatively, D is TRBD1 (5 bases). The V end lost 0 bases, the J end lost 0 bases, and 17 bases lay between the germline ends. The CDR3 spans 18 residues. Germline loops: CDR1 LGHNT, CDR2 FRNRAP. CDR3 loop: CASGLVLVRGRMNTEAFF. Here the CDR3 DNA reads TGTGCTAGTGGTTTGGTACTGGTCCGGGGCCGGATGAACACTGAAGCTTTCTTT. Combining the CDR3 with reference TRBV12-5 and TRBJ1-1 gives the whole variable domain DARVTQTPRHKVTEMGQEVTMRCQPILGHNTVFWYRQTMMQGLELLAYFRNRAPLDDSGMPKDRFSAEMPDATLATLKIQPSEPRDSAVYFCASGLVLVRGRMNTEAFFGQGTRLTVV.

The gene calls are TRBV6-5 and TRBJ1-1; 9 bases are a match to TRBD1. The CDR3 extends over 14 amino acids. The germline V gene encodes CDR1 MNHEY and CDR2 SVGAGI. V lost 5 bases to trimming and J lost 8 bases; unmatched junction nucleotides: 9. CDR3 nucleotides: TGTGCCAGCAGTAAGGGACAGGGAAATAGAGAAGCTTTCTTT. Translating gives CASSKGQGNREAFF.

The chain combines TRBV7-2 with TRBJ1-3; D unresolved. There are 16 residues in the CDR3. V lost 2 bases to trimming and J lost 1 base, with 12 bases between them. Germline values: CDR1 SGHTA, CDR2 FQGNSA. The CDR3 protein is CASSLYLITSGNTIYF. The CDR3 coding sequence is TGTGCCAGCAGCTTATATCTCATTACTTCTGGAAACACCATATATTTT.

The gene calls are TRBV5-1 and TRBJ1-2; D remains ambiguous. CDR1 SGHRS and CDR2 YFSETQ come from the germline V gene. CDR3 length: 16 residues. Deletions cut 4 bases from V and 5 bases from J, with 21 bases between. CDR3 amino acids: CASSPFPGEFSYGYTF. DNA for the CDR3: TGCGCCAGCAGCCCTTTCCCGGGAGAATTTAGTTATGGCTACACCTTC.

This clone was seen just once. The chain recombines TRBV19 with TRBJ2-3, with TRBD1 matching 8 bases. CDR1 and CDR2 (germline): LNHDA, SQIVND (reference sequence). This CDR3 region has 14 residues. Trimming took 7 bases from V and 2 from J; bases not matched to a gene: 5. The CDR3 spells CASKSGGYTDTQYF. The CDR3 nucleotides are TGTGCCAGTAAGTCAGGGGGCTACACAGATACGCAGTATTTT.